This TCR beta chain originates from a study of T cell repertoires in cytomegalovirus infection. In the study overall: Researchers turned to recently identified HLA-C-restricted CMV epitopes as well as well-studied HLA-B-restricted ones. Signatures in public TCR beta sequences pointed to both CMV infection and matching HLA type. Study-level findings and limits: Cumulative public TCR beta family frequency identified CMV carriers with the relevant HLA. HLA-C-restricted CMV clonotypes gave the most frequent clonotype in two of eight donors.

The CDR3 spans 17 residues. Per the germline V gene, CDR1 is SEHNR and CDR2 is FQNEAQ (reference sequence). The V segment lost 1 base and the J segment 2 bases; nucleotides outside the gene matches: 6. TCRdb re-called the reads through MiXCR, storing one row per CDR3 protein. The sample holds about 330,000 distinct CDR3 sequences; about 34% are singletons and the top ten take roughly 13%. Comments on this clonotype: Its antigen is currently unknown.

Specimen: cultured PBMCs, collected from culture after CMV antigen stimulation. The rearrangement uses TRBV7-9 and TRBJ2-1, with 9 bases matching TRBD2. The sequence was collected from a human donor in good health (CMV status not recorded). Some clones in this sample may be carry-over from other donors' samples. The CDR3 loop reads CASSLDGGRATYNEQFF. Here the CDR3 DNA reads TGTGCCAGCAGCTTAGATGGCGGGAGGGCCACCTACAATGAGCAGTTCTTC.